Listed below are T cell receptor beta chains from one sample, sequenced in a study of blood T cells in healthy people across ages. TCRdb re-analysed the 5' RACE reads in MiXCR, keeping a single row per CDR3 protein. The sample has 730,000 or so distinct CDR3 sequences, about 42% seen once; the top ten hold approximately 22%. Sequencing was carried out using blood. These receptors were taken from a woman between 55 and 75 years old in good health. Each CDR3 is given with its conserved first and last residue. D genes are given only for firm matches. Some rows have no size entry. The others give once, few or many, or a class for an expanded clone.

size: NA; V: TRBV7-9; D: NA; J: TRBJ1-4; DNA: TGTGCCAGCAGCTTTGGGATTGCAACTAATGAAAAACTGTTTTTT; CDR3: CASSFGIATNEKLFF
size: once; V: TRBV6-2/TRBV6-3; D: NA; J: TRBJ2-7; DNA: TGTGCCAGCAGTCGTAGCCCTAGGTGGGAGGTCCACTACAATGAGCAGTACTTC; CDR3: CASSRSPRWEVHYNEQYF
size: NA; V: TRBV2; D: NA; J: TRBJ1-5; DNA: TGTGCCAGCAGTCTCTGGGAGGGATCTCGCCAGCCCCAGCATTTT; CDR3: CASSLWEGSRQPQHF
size: NA; V: TRBV5-1; D: TRBD1; J: TRBJ1-4; DNA: TGCGCCAGCAGCTTCCTCGGGACAGGGAATGAAAAACTGTTTTTT; CDR3: CASSFLGTGNEKLFF
size: few; V: TRBV12-5; D: TRBD1; J: TRBJ2-3; DNA: TGTGCTAGTGGTTTGGCTAGAACCGGGACAGGGGATTCCGATACGCAGTATTTT; CDR3: CASGLARTGTGDSDTQYF
size: few; V: TRBV20-1; D: NA; J: TRBJ2-7; DNA: TGCAGTGCTAGAGGTAGGGAACAGGCGATATCCTACGAGCAGTACTTC; CDR3: CSARGREQAISYEQYF
size: few; V: TRBV20-1; D: TRBD2; J: TRBJ2-1; DNA: TGCAGTGCTAGAGGGGGGGAGGGCCGGCTTGAGCAGTTCTTC; CDR3: CSARGGEGRLEQFF
size: many; V: TRBV6-2/TRBV6-3; D: NA; J: TRBJ2-6; DNA: TGTGCCAGCAGCCCTGGACATTCTGGGGCCAACGTCCTGACTTTC; CDR3: CASSPGHSGANVLTF
size: NA; V: TRBV14; D: NA; J: TRBJ1-6; DNA: TGTGCCAGCAGCCACCCAAATTCACCCCTCCACTTT; CDR3: CASSHPNSPLHF
size: NA; V: TRBV6-5; D: TRBD2; J: TRBJ2-1; DNA: TGTGCCAGCAGTTACTCGGCTAGCGGGATAGCGTATGAGCAGTTCTTC; CDR3: CASSYSASGIAYEQFF
size: NA; V: TRBV2; D: NA; J: TRBJ2-5; DNA: TGTGCCAGCACCGGAGGCGCTGAGACCCAGTACTTC; CDR3: CASTGGAETQYF
size: many; V: TRBV29-1; D: NA; J: TRBJ2-7; DNA: TGCAGCGTCGCCAGGGTCCCCTACGAGCAGTACTTC; CDR3: CSVARVPYEQYF
size: NA; V: TRBV20-1; D: NA; J: TRBJ2-1; DNA: TGCAGTGCCACGACCTTAGACTCCTACAATGAGCGGTACTTC; CDR3: CSATTLDSYNERYF
size: NA; V: TRBV6-6; D: TRBD1; J: TRBJ2-7; DNA: TGTGCCAGCCGGGACAGGGACCACGAGCAGTACTTC; CDR3: CASRDRDHEQYF
size: few; V: TRBV3-1; D: TRBD2; J: TRBJ2-3; DNA: TGTGCCAGCTCCACGGCGTTAGCGGGGGGGAATACGCAGTATTTT; CDR3: CASSTALAGGNTQYF
size: many; V: TRBV6-2/TRBV6-3; D: TRBD2; J: TRBJ2-7; DNA: TGTGCCAGCAGTTACTGGACTAGCGGGGTCTCCTACGAGCAGTACTTC; CDR3: CASSYWTSGVSYEQYF
size: NA; V: TRBV3-1; D: NA; J: TRBJ2-1; DNA: TGTGCCAGCAGCCCCTCGGTTGCAAACCTACAGCAGTTCTTC; CDR3: CASSPSVANLQQFF
size: NA; V: TRBV29-1; D: TRBD2; J: TRBJ2-1; DNA: TGCAGCAGTACCCTAGCGGGGTTTTTAAATGAGCAGTTCTTC; CDR3: CSSTLAGFLNEQFF
size: NA; V: TRBV3-1; D: TRBD1; J: TRBJ1-2; DNA: TGTGCCAGCAGCCAGGCGGACAGGTGGAGGAACGATGGCTACACCTTC; CDR3: CASSQADRWRNDGYTF
size: few; V: TRBV27; D: TRBD1; J: TRBJ2-7; DNA: TGTGCCAGCAGTTCGACAGGGATCAGGTCCTACGAGCAGTACTTC; CDR3: CASSSTGIRSYEQYF
size: many; V: TRBV29-1; D: TRBD1; J: TRBJ2-3; DNA: TGCAGCGTTGAACCTCCGGGACAGGGAATCACAGATACGCAGTATTTT; CDR3: CSVEPPGQGITDTQYF
size: NA; V: TRBV29-1; D: NA; J: TRBJ2-1; DNA: TGCAGCGCCGAATCCCCAAGCCGCTCCTACAATGAGCAGTTCTTC; CDR3: CSAESPSRSYNEQFF
size: NA; V: TRBV6-2/TRBV6-3; D: NA; J: TRBJ2-2; DNA: TGTGCCAGCAAGCGGTACACCGGGGAGCTGTTTTTT; CDR3: CASKRYTGELFF
size: NA; V: TRBV4-3; D: NA; J: TRBJ2-3; DNA: TGCGCCAGCAGCCAAGGGGTGGGGGGCACAGATACGCAGTATTTT; CDR3: CASSQGVGGTDTQYF
size: NA; V: TRBV29-1; D: NA; J: TRBJ1-2; DNA: TGCAGCGTTGGGGTTTCCTATGGCTACACCTTC; CDR3: CSVGVSYGYTF
size: NA; V: TRBV7-2; D: TRBD2; J: TRBJ2-1; DNA: TGTGCCGTAGGACTAGCGAGAGGACCGAGGGATGAGTTCTTC; CDR3: CAVGLARGPRDEFF
size: NA; V: TRBV10-3; D: NA; J: TRBJ2-7; DNA: TGTGCCATCAGCCCCAGGGACCACGAGCAGTACTTC; CDR3: CAISPRDHEQYF
size: few; V: TRBV6-5; D: TRBD2; J: TRBJ2-6; DNA: TGTGCCAGCAGTTACTCGGGGGGGACGAGAAGCTCTGGGGCCAACGTCCTGACTTTC; CDR3: CASSYSGGTRSSGANVLTF
size: NA; V: TRBV7-3; D: TRBD2; J: TRBJ2-1; DNA: TGTGCCAGCAGGTCTAGCGGAGGCGAGCAGTTCTTC; CDR3: CASRSSGGEQFF
size: many; V: TRBV28; D: NA; J: TRBJ1-1; DNA: TGTGCCAGCAGTATTGGGGGGACCACGGCTTTCTTT; CDR3: CASSIGGTTAFF
size: NA; V: TRBV2; D: NA; J: TRBJ1-5; DNA: TGTGCCAGCAGTGGAGATCAGCCCCAGCATTTT; CDR3: CASSGDQPQHF
size: NA; V: TRBV7-3; D: NA; J: TRBJ2-5; DNA: TGTGCCAGCAGCTTATCTTCGGCGACAGGAAGAAATGAGCAGTACTTC; CDR3: CASSLSSATGRNEQYF
size: few; V: TRBV5-1; D: NA; J: TRBJ2-5; DNA: TGCGCCAGCAGCTGGACGGGGCTGAGAGAGACCCAGTACTTC; CDR3: CASSWTGLRETQYF
size: few; V: TRBV7-2; D: TRBD2; J: TRBJ2-5; DNA: TGTGCCAGCAGCTTAGCGGCTAGCGGGGTCGAGACCCAGTACTTC; CDR3: CASSLAASGVETQYF
size: NA; V: TRBV4-3; D: NA; J: TRBJ2-2; DNA: TGCGCCAGCAGCCAAGAGAGATCGGGCCTAACCAGCGGGGAGCTGTTTTTT; CDR3: CASSQERSGLTSGELFF
size: few; V: TRBV18; D: NA; J: TRBJ2-3; DNA: TGTGCCAGCTCACCACGCCGGGACTTCACAGATACGCAGTATTTT; CDR3: CASSPRRDFTDTQYF
size: NA; V: TRBV7-9; D: NA; J: TRBJ2-1; DNA: TGTGCCAGCAGCTTAATGGGGGGCCTCAGCTCCTACAATGAGCAGTTCTTC; CDR3: CASSLMGGLSSYNEQFF
size: NA; V: TRBV27; D: TRBD2; J: TRBJ2-4; DNA: TGTGCCAGCACCGTAATTTCAGCGGGAGGGCCTAACATTCAGTACTTC; CDR3: CASTVISAGGPNIQYF
size: NA; V: TRBV10-2; D: TRBD1; J: TRBJ1-2; DNA: TGCGCCAGCAGTGGAGCTGGACAGGGGGCAAAGGGAGGTGATGGCTACACCTTC; CDR3: CASSGAGQGAKGGDGYTF
size: few; V: TRBV5-1; D: NA; J: TRBJ2-7; DNA: TGCGCCAGCAGCCCGGGGGCGGATCTCTACGAGCAGTACTTC; CDR3: CASSPGADLYEQYF
size: few; V: TRBV14; D: TRBD1; J: TRBJ1-2; DNA: TGTGCCAGCAGCCAAGTAAGACAGGGGTCTGGCTACACCTTC; CDR3: CASSQVRQGSGYTF
size: NA; V: TRBV3-1; D: NA; J: TRBJ2-1; DNA: TGTGCCAGCAGCCAACACTCAAAAAGCGAAGGGTTATCGAGCTCCTACAATGAGCAGTTCTTC; CDR3: CASSQHSKSEGLSSSYNEQFF
size: NA; V: TRBV5-1; D: TRBD1; J: TRBJ2-5; DNA: TGCGCCAGCAGCTTGGGGTACCGGGACAGCCGGCAAGAGACCCAGTACTTC; CDR3: CASSLGYRDSRQETQYF
size: few; V: TRBV11-2; D: NA; J: TRBJ2-7; DNA: TGTGCCAGCAGCTTAGAGCTAGCACGGCAGTACTTC; CDR3: CASSLELARQYF
size: many; V: TRBV7-2; D: TRBD2; J: TRBJ2-5; DNA: TGTGCCAGCAGCTTATCGCTTCTCTCCTCGGGAGGGCGTGAGACCCAGTACTTC; CDR3: CASSLSLLSSGGRETQYF
size: NA; V: TRBV20-1; D: TRBD1; J: TRBJ1-5; DNA: TGCAGTGCTAGCCGGGACAGGGGTGGTCAGCCCCAGCATTTT; CDR3: CSASRDRGGQPQHF
size: few; V: TRBV2; D: NA; J: TRBJ1-2; DNA: TGTGCCAGCAGTGTTTACTATGGCTACACCTTC; CDR3: CASSVYYGYTF
size: few; V: TRBV29-1; D: NA; J: TRBJ2-1; DNA: TGCAGCGTTGAAGGTAGCAAGTACAATGAGCAGTTCTTC; CDR3: CSVEGSKYNEQFF
size: NA; V: TRBV18; D: NA; J: TRBJ1-2; DNA: TGTGCCAGCTCACCCGAGAGCTTGGATCATAGCTACACCTTC; CDR3: CASSPESLDHSYTF
size: few; V: TRBV29-1; D: NA; J: TRBJ2-3; DNA: TGCAGCCCTAGGACTATCACAGATACGCAGTATTTT; CDR3: CSPRTITDTQYF
size: few; V: TRBV24-1; D: NA; J: TRBJ1-2; DNA: TGTGCCACCGGCGGCCCTAACCATGGCTACACCTTC; CDR3: CATGGPNHGYTF